A selection of T cell receptor beta chains follows, all from one sample in a study of blood T cells in healthy people across ages. TCRdb ran MiXCR on the 5' RACE reads and lists one entry per CDR3 protein. The repertoire holds 850,000 to 1,100,000 distinct CDR3 sequences, with roughly two fifths as singletons. Sample: blood. These receptors all stem from a man aged 18 to 30 in good health. The CDR3 runs from the conserved cysteine through the conserved F or W. Each record gives: clone size, V gene, D gene, J gene, CDR3 length, CDR3 protein, CDR3 DNA. D genes are given only for firm matches. Not all rows give a size; the values are once, few, many and, for expanded clones, a class.

clone_size: .; v_call: TRBV5-6; d_call: TRBD2; j_call: TRBJ2-3; cdr3_length: 16; cdr3_aa: CASQATVRREEDTQYF; cdr3_nt: TGTGCCAGCCAAGCGACGGTAAGGCGGGAGGAAGATACGCAGTATTTT
clone_size: .; v_call: TRBV7-6; d_call: .; j_call: TRBJ2-3; cdr3_length: 13; cdr3_aa: CASSLETEDTQYF; cdr3_nt: TGTGCCAGCAGCTTAGAGACAGAAGATACGCAGTATTTT
clone_size: .; v_call: TRBV14; d_call: .; j_call: TRBJ1-4; cdr3_length: 9; cdr3_aa: CASSQKLFF; cdr3_nt: TGTGCCAGCAGCCAAAAACTGTTTTTT
clone_size: .; v_call: TRBV7-9; d_call: .; j_call: TRBJ2-1; cdr3_length: 18; cdr3_aa: CASSLAGFVKTSYNEQFF; cdr3_nt: TGTGCCAGCAGCTTAGCTGGTTTCGTGAAGACCTCCTACAATGAGCAGTTCTTC
clone_size: few; v_call: TRBV4-2; d_call: .; j_call: TRBJ2-2; cdr3_length: 15; cdr3_aa: CASSQEALNTGELFF; cdr3_nt: TGTGCCAGCAGCCAAGAAGCCCTGAACACCGGGGAGCTGTTTTTT
clone_size: .; v_call: TRBV20-1; d_call: .; j_call: TRBJ1-1; cdr3_length: 13; cdr3_aa: CSAWEGGDTEAFF; cdr3_nt: TGCAGTGCTTGGGAGGGGGGTGACACTGAAGCTTTCTTT
clone_size: .; v_call: TRBV20-1; d_call: .; j_call: TRBJ2-3; cdr3_length: 14; cdr3_aa: CSARNKGSTDTQYF; cdr3_nt: TGCAGTGCTAGAAACAAGGGAAGTACAGATACGCAGTATTTT
clone_size: .; v_call: TRBV7-9; d_call: .; j_call: TRBJ2-3; cdr3_length: 14; cdr3_aa: CASRAGGAEDTQYF; cdr3_nt: TGTGCCAGCCGCGCCGGGGGCGCAGAAGATACGCAGTATTTT
clone_size: .; v_call: TRBV20-1; d_call: TRBD1; j_call: TRBJ1-4; cdr3_length: 14; cdr3_aa: CSAAPGQINEKLFF; cdr3_nt: TGCAGTGCAGCACCGGGACAGATAAATGAAAAACTGTTTTTT
clone_size: .; v_call: TRBV9; d_call: .; j_call: TRBJ2-5; cdr3_length: 13; cdr3_aa: CASSARGKETQYF; cdr3_nt: TGTGCCAGCAGCGCTAGGGGTAAAGAGACCCAGTACTTC
clone_size: few; v_call: TRBV28; d_call: .; j_call: TRBJ2-1; cdr3_length: 15; cdr3_aa: CASSITMGPYNEQFF; cdr3_nt: TGTGCCAGCAGTATCACAATGGGACCTTACAATGAGCAGTTCTTC
clone_size: .; v_call: TRBV7-9; d_call: .; j_call: TRBJ1-2; cdr3_length: 14; cdr3_aa: CASSVGPTNYGYTF; cdr3_nt: TGTGCCAGCAGCGTGGGGCCTACTAACTATGGCTACACCTTC
clone_size: .; v_call: TRBV28; d_call: .; j_call: TRBJ1-1; cdr3_length: 15; cdr3_aa: CASSSRLGGGTEAFF; cdr3_nt: TGTGCCAGCAGTTCCCGCCTGGGGGGAGGCACTGAAGCTTTCTTT
clone_size: .; v_call: TRBV6-5; d_call: TRBD1; j_call: TRBJ2-5; cdr3_length: 15; cdr3_aa: CASTTGQGWNNEQYF; cdr3_nt: TGTGCCAGCACCACCGGACAGGGGTGGAACAATGAGCAGTACTTC
clone_size: .; v_call: TRBV25-1; d_call: .; j_call: TRBJ2-3; cdr3_length: 14; cdr3_aa: CASSEVRHADTQYF; cdr3_nt: TGTGCCAGCAGTGAAGTTAGGCACGCAGATACGCAGTATTTT
clone_size: once; v_call: TRBV20-1; d_call: .; j_call: TRBJ2-1; cdr3_length: 12; cdr3_aa: CSASVSGEKQFF; cdr3_nt: TGCAGTGCTAGCGTATCGGGGGAGAAGCAGTTCTTC
clone_size: .; v_call: TRBV27; d_call: .; j_call: TRBJ2-7; cdr3_length: 13; cdr3_aa: CASSFMLSREQYF; cdr3_nt: TGTGCCAGCAGTTTCATGTTATCCCGCGAGCAGTACTTC
clone_size: once; v_call: TRBV19; d_call: .; j_call: TRBJ1-1; cdr3_length: 14; cdr3_aa: CASSRVKQNTEVFF; cdr3_nt: TGTGCCAGTAGTCGAGTGAAACAGAACACTGAAGTTTTCTTT
clone_size: few; v_call: TRBV12-3/TRBV12-4; d_call: .; j_call: TRBJ1-2; cdr3_length: 13; cdr3_aa: CASSLTEIWGYTF; cdr3_nt: TGTGCCAGCAGTTTGACGGAAATCTGGGGCTACACCTTC
clone_size: .; v_call: TRBV19; d_call: .; j_call: TRBJ2-4; cdr3_length: 15; cdr3_aa: CASRTGDQAKNIRYF; cdr3_nt: TGTGCCAGTAGAACGGGCGACCAAGCCAAAAACATTCGGTACTTC
clone_size: .; v_call: TRBV6-5; d_call: .; j_call: TRBJ2-7; cdr3_length: 15; cdr3_aa: CASSYGLPRSYEQYF; cdr3_nt: TGTGCCAGCAGTTACGGGTTGCCACGCTCCTACGAGCAGTACTTC
clone_size: .; v_call: TRBV9; d_call: .; j_call: TRBJ1-6; cdr3_length: 16; cdr3_aa: CASSPTGSSYNSPLHF; cdr3_nt: TGTGCCAGCAGCCCTACAGGGAGCTCCTATAATTCACCCCTCCACTTT
clone_size: .; v_call: TRBV3-1; d_call: .; j_call: TRBJ2-2; cdr3_length: 14; cdr3_aa: CATASRHGSGELFF; cdr3_nt: TGTGCCACCGCCAGCCGCCACGGGAGCGGGGAGCTGTTTTTT
clone_size: .; v_call: TRBV3-1; d_call: .; j_call: TRBJ2-7; cdr3_length: 18; cdr3_aa: CASSQDPPHSFPYNEQYF; cdr3_nt: TGTGCCAGCAGCCAAGATCCACCCCATAGCTTCCCCTACAATGAGCAGTACTTC
clone_size: few; v_call: TRBV20-1; d_call: .; j_call: TRBJ1-6; cdr3_length: 13; cdr3_aa: CSAEGQDNSPLHF; cdr3_nt: TGCAGTGCCGAGGGGCAGGATAATTCACCCCTCCACTTT
clone_size: .; v_call: TRBV6-6; d_call: .; j_call: TRBJ1-2; cdr3_length: 15; cdr3_aa: CATPLKDSGGDGYTF; cdr3_nt: TGTGCCACCCCCTTGAAGGACAGTGGTGGGGATGGCTACACCTTC
clone_size: once; v_call: TRBV3-1; d_call: .; j_call: TRBJ2-3; cdr3_length: 16; cdr3_aa: CASSQGTPGRTDTQYF; cdr3_nt: TGTGCCAGCAGCCAAGGCACCCCGGGGAGGACAGATACGCAGTATTTT
clone_size: few; v_call: TRBV20-1; d_call: .; j_call: TRBJ1-5; cdr3_length: 15; cdr3_aa: CSAAGRKYSNQPQHF; cdr3_nt: TGCAGTGCCGCCGGCAGGAAATATAGCAATCAGCCCCAGCATTTT
clone_size: .; v_call: TRBV20-1; d_call: .; j_call: TRBJ2-1; cdr3_length: 14; cdr3_aa: CSARNRESYNEQFF; cdr3_nt: TGCAGTGCTAGGAACAGGGAGTCCTACAATGAGCAGTTCTTC
clone_size: few; v_call: TRBV6-5; d_call: TRBD1; j_call: TRBJ1-1; cdr3_length: 15; cdr3_aa: CASSYGTAGNTEAFF; cdr3_nt: TGTGCCAGCAGTTACGGGACAGCTGGGAACACTGAAGCTTTCTTT
clone_size: .; v_call: TRBV27; d_call: TRBD1; j_call: TRBJ1-2; cdr3_length: 15; cdr3_aa: CASSWTGTGIYGYTF; cdr3_nt: TGTGCCAGCAGTTGGACCGGGACAGGGATCTATGGCTACACCTTC
clone_size: few; v_call: TRBV6-1; d_call: .; j_call: TRBJ2-7; cdr3_length: 15; cdr3_aa: CASSEETDATYEQYF; cdr3_nt: TGTGCCAGCAGTGAAGAGACTGATGCCACCTACGAGCAGTACTTC
clone_size: few; v_call: TRBV20-1; d_call: .; j_call: TRBJ2-2; cdr3_length: 15; cdr3_aa: CSARIVGRDAGELFF; cdr3_nt: TGCAGTGCTAGAATAGTCGGCCGGGACGCCGGGGAGCTGTTTTTT
clone_size: .; v_call: TRBV7-9; d_call: .; j_call: TRBJ2-1; cdr3_length: 15; cdr3_aa: CASSSTLVSYNGQFF; cdr3_nt: TGTGCCAGCAGCTCAACACTGGTATCCTACAATGGGCAGTTCTTC
clone_size: .; v_call: TRBV20-1; d_call: TRBD2; j_call: TRBJ2-5; cdr3_length: 15; cdr3_aa: CGATVPYSGEETQYF; cdr3_nt: TGCGGTGCGACGGTCCCCTATAGCGGGGAAGAGACCCAGTACTTC
clone_size: .; v_call: TRBV2; d_call: .; j_call: TRBJ1-6; cdr3_length: 11; cdr3_aa: CASSEGGPLHF; cdr3_nt: TGTGCCAGCAGTGAAGGAGGACCCCTCCACTTT
clone_size: .; v_call: TRBV29-1; d_call: .; j_call: TRBJ1-3; cdr3_length: 12; cdr3_aa: CSWALSGNTIYF; cdr3_nt: TGCAGCTGGGCCCTCTCTGGAAACACCATATATTTT
clone_size: few; v_call: TRBV20-1; d_call: .; j_call: TRBJ1-4; cdr3_length: 13; cdr3_aa: CSAPSATNEKLFF; cdr3_nt: TGCAGTGCCCCTAGTGCAACTAATGAAAAACTGTTTTTT
clone_size: .; v_call: TRBV6-1; d_call: TRBD2; j_call: TRBJ2-3; cdr3_length: 15; cdr3_aa: CASSRTGLENPPQYF; cdr3_nt: TGTGCCAGCAGTAGAACGGGACTAGAGAACCCACCGCAGTATTTT
clone_size: .; v_call: TRBV29-1; d_call: .; j_call: TRBJ1-2; cdr3_length: 14; cdr3_aa: CSVQDRKSGYGCTF; cdr3_nt: TGCAGCGTTCAGGACCGCAAAAGTGGCTATGGCTGCACCTTC
clone_size: .; v_call: TRBV5-1; d_call: .; j_call: TRBJ1-1; cdr3_length: 17; cdr3_aa: CASSLSDQARVYTEAFF; cdr3_nt: TGCGCCAGCAGCTTATCGGATCAGGCCAGGGTGTACACTGAAGCTTTCTTT
clone_size: once; v_call: TRBV3-1; d_call: .; j_call: TRBJ1-2; cdr3_length: 14; cdr3_aa: CASSPGTNAGGYTF; cdr3_nt: TGTGCCAGCAGCCCTGGGACCAACGCAGGGGGCTACACCTTC
clone_size: few; v_call: TRBV19; d_call: TRBD1; j_call: TRBJ2-7; cdr3_length: 15; cdr3_aa: CASSLKGQGNGEQYF; cdr3_nt: TGTGCCAGTAGTCTTAAGGGACAGGGGAATGGCGAGCAGTACTTC
clone_size: .; v_call: TRBV20-1; d_call: TRBD1; j_call: TRBJ1-1; cdr3_length: 15; cdr3_aa: CSARDPWTGLTQAFF; cdr3_nt: TGCAGTGCTAGAGATCCCTGGACAGGACTTACTCAAGCTTTCTTT
clone_size: .; v_call: TRBV5-1; d_call: TRBD1; j_call: TRBJ2-1; cdr3_length: 15; cdr3_aa: CASSTDRVVHSEQFF; cdr3_nt: TGCGCCAGCAGCACTGACAGGGTGGTTCACAGTGAGCAGTTCTTC
clone_size: .; v_call: TRBV6-5; d_call: TRBD2; j_call: TRBJ2-3; cdr3_length: 15; cdr3_aa: CASRESGGYTDTQYF; cdr3_nt: TGTGCCAGCAGGGAGAGCGGGGGCTACACAGATACGCAGTATTTT